This T cell receptor beta chain was profiled in a study of CD8+ T cells in alopecia areata (dated by TCRdb to the late 2010s). About the full investigation: The treated patients, all with moderate-to-severe alopecia areata, were enrolled in an open-label pilot trial of oral tofacitinib given at 5 to 10 mg twice daily. Tofacitinib was administered for 6 to 18 months, and 6 months of follow-up off drug were then conducted to assess delayed response and recurrence. Disease severity in treated patients was measured with the SALT score, which quantifies the percentage of affected scalp surface area. To study T cell clonal expansion in alopecia areata, the researchers applied high-throughput TCRbeta sequencing to both the C3H/HeJ mouse model and human patients. On the human side, TCRbeta sequencing was run on scalp tissue and on sorted CD4+ and CD8+ peripheral blood T cells from healthy controls and from alopecia areata patients with either patchy or totalis/universalis disease. Patients on tofacitinib were biopsied at baseline and after 4 and 24 weeks of treatment, and several of the patients also had a later scalp biopsy. Scalp clonality was compared across normal scalp (n=4), patchy alopecia areata scalp (n=8), and alopecia totalis/universalis scalp (n=8). The RNA source kit depended on sample type: the PAXgene miRNA kit for fixed scalp, the miRNeasy kit for PBMCs, and the RNeasy kit for mouse skin. TCRbeta CDR3 regions were amplified by immunoSEQ multiplex PCR using 35 Vbeta forward and 13 Jbeta reverse primers. The paper as a whole reports these results and caveats: TCR sequences shared between patients were less clear than in mice, possibly partly because of HLA diversity in the patient population. Compared with normal scalp, lesional scalp, particularly in alopecia totalis/universalis, had higher clonality and more expanded CD8+ clones, which suggests antigenic drive. Tofacitinib significantly lowered scalp clonality and the number of expanded CD8+ clones among the top 100 scalp clones. During tofacitinib treatment, many expanded lesional clones stuck around in both scalp and blood, and this persistence may partly explain why relapse happens after treatment is stopped. Resident alphabeta T cells in normal human skin are also sequenced, complicating scalp TCR repertoire analysis, unlike mouse skin dominated by gammadelta T cells. The treated cohort was small, with a single nonresponder, so links between baseline CD8+ expansion and response need larger studies.

With respect to this clone: The antigen it binds to is not known. Base qualities are not at hand, and no much larger clone is one base apart.

The library was obtained by the immunoSEQ multiplex PCR assay. To provide template for TCR sequencing, every sample had RNA extracted and reverse transcribed into cDNA. First-strand cDNA was synthesized with SuperScript III using a 2:1 mix of oligo-dT and random hexamers. A synthetic immune receptor repertoire was used to measure amplification bias, and any remaining bias was corrected computationally. Regarding the original processing steps: Raw reads were preprocessed to remove errors, and CDR3 was defined according to IMGT conventions as the region from the conserved cysteine to phenylalanine. Clonality was calculated as 1 minus Shannon entropy normalized by log2 of the number of productive unique TCRs. Scalp TCRbeta sequences were cross-referenced with sorted blood CD4 and CD8 repertoires so that the CD4 or CD8 identity of scalp clones could be inferred. Drawn from immuneACCESS, this table holds only the in-frame rearrangements with V and J called that TCRdb kept. Clones are partly lost; checked studies trace under half to an unresolved V gene and leave the rest unexplained. The DNA gave D and trimming, while V, J and clone size come from that table. Recorded for this sample are about 210,000 clones; over 60% of them occurred a single time. The ten largest clones represent 0.95% to 1.5% of the sample.

The trim is 1 base for V and 7 bases for J, with a gap of 14 bases between the germline ends. The germline V gene provides CDR1 SGHRS and CDR2 YFSETQ. Spanning cysteine to phenylalanine, the CDR3 consists of 14 amino acids. Of the read, only the CDR3 DNA is kept; its 42 bases are in frame from base 1. What this sample's treatment or condition label stands for: oral pan-JAK inhibitor, 5-10 mg twice daily. From alopecia areata patients, peripheral blood was collected along with lesional scalp punch biopsies. After PBMCs were isolated by density centrifugation and stained for CD3, CD4 and CD8, a FACSAria was used to sort CD4+ and CD8+ T cells.

Here the sequenced sample was CD4+ T cells sorted from blood, taken at approximately week 42, from a patient treated with tofacitinib. The rearranged segments are TRBV5-1 and TRBJ1-1, with the identity of the D gene unclear. This receptor was taken from a human donor with alopecia areata. The CDR3 here reads CASSLTGPLNEAFF. The DNA is as follows: TGCGCCAGCAGCTTGACCGGCCCACTTAATGAAGCTTTCTTT.